This T cell receptor beta chain derives from a study of blood T cell repertoires in COVID-19. Germline lookup yields CDR1 MDHEN and CDR2 SYDVKM. The CDR3 contains 14 residues. The ends were cut back, 6 bases at V and 2 bases at J, with 13 bases in the middle. In the source study's methods: Nucleated cell number was recorded as an estimate derived from reference gene primer amplification. Profiling relied on immunoSEQ multiplex PCR, and the TCRdb table lists in-frame clones only, not all of them. The V and J calls and clone size were taken over from that table, and D and trimming were inferred from the DNA. The sample shows 45,000 to 65,000 clones, approximately 82% of them seen only once.

Specimen: peripheral blood. The chain links TRBV28 to TRBJ1-1; D is unresolved. The receptor was derived from a man aged 60-69 years with acute or convalescent COVID-19. CDR3: CASSLVSRNTEAFF. CDR3 bases: TGTGCCAGCAGCCTAGTCTCCAGAAACACTGAAGCTTTCTTT. The complete variable domain, with remaining parts taken from reference TRBV28 and TRBJ1-1, reads DVKVTQSSRYLVKRTGEKVFLECVQDMDHENMFWYRQDPGLGLRLIYFSYDVKMKEKGDIPEGYSVSREKKERFSLILESASTNQTSMYLCASSLVSRNTEAFFGQGTRLTVV.